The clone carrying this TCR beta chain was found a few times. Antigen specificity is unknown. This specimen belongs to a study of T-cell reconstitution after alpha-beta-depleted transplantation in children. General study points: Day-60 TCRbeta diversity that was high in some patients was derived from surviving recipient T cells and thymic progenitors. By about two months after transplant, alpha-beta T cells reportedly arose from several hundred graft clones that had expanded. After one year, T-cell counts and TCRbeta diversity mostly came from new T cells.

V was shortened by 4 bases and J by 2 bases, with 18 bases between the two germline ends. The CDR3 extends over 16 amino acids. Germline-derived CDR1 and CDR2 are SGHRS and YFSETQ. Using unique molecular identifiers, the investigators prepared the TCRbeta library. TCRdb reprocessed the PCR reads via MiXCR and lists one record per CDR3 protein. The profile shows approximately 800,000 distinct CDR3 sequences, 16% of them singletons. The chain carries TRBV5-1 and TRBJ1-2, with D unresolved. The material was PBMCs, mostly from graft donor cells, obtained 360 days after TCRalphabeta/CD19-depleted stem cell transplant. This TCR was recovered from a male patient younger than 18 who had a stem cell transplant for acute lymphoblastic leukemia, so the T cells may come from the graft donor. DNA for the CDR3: TGCGCCAGCAGCCGACAAACTTCGCAGGCGAACTATGGCTACACCTTC. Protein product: CASSRQTSQANYGYTF.